This T cell receptor (beta chain) was observed in a study of blood T cell repertoires in COVID-19. Recruits, aged about 18 to 100 years, lived in about two dozen US areas. Membership in each cohort depended on participant-reported clinical history. In the study's own analysis: Reference gene primer amplification gave estimated nucleated cell counts. Assay: immunoSEQ multiplex PCR; the TCRdb copy retains only in-frame clones and omits some. Clone size and V and J calls were adopted from that table, with D and trimming inferred from the DNA. The sample has nearly 200,000 clones, roughly nine tenths seen once. The CDR3 runs to 13 residues. Germline V gene data show CDR1 as SGDLS and CDR2 as YYNGEE. Trimming removed 6 bases from V and 5 bases from J, with 9 bases in between.

This receptor was taken from a young woman who had recovered from COVID-19. The gene calls are TRBV9 and TRBJ1-6; no reliable D call. Specimen: PBMCs or T cells enriched from blood (not recorded which). The CDR3 DNA is TGTGCCAGCAATCGGGATAATAATTCACCCCTCCACTTT. Translating it yields CASNRDNNSPLHF.